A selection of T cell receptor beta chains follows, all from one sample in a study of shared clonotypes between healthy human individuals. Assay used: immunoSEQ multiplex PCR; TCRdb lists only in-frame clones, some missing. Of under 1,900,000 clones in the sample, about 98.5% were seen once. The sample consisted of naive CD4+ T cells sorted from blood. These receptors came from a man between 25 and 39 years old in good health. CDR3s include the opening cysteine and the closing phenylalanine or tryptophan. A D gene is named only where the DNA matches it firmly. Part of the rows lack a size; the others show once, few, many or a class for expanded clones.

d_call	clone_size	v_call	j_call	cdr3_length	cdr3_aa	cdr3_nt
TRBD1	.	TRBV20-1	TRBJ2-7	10	CSAQGVEQYF	TGCAGTGCCCAGGGGGTAGAGCAGTACTTC
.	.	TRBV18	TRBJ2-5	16	CASSPSGVSYQETQYF	TGTGCCAGCTCACCTTCGGGCGTGTCGTACCAAGAGACCCAGTACTTC
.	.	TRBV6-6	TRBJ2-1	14	CASSRKRDYNEQFF	TGTGCCAGCAGTCGGAAGAGGGATTACAATGAGCAGTTCTTC
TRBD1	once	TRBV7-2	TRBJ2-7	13	CASSRDRVGEQYF	TGTGCCAGCAGCCGGGACAGGGTCGGCGAGCAGTACTTC
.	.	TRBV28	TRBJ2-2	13	CASSPQGTWELFF	TGTGCCAGCAGCCCACAGGGTACCTGGGAGCTGTTTTTT
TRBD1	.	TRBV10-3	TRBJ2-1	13	CAISELKGAPEFF	TGTGCCATCAGTGAGTTAAAGGGGGCTCCGGAGTTCTTC
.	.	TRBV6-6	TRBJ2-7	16	CASSYNQRRGSYEQYF	TGTGCCAGCAGTTACAATCAGCGGAGGGGTTCCTACGAGCAGTACTTC
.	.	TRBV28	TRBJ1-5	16	CASSSDTRWNDQPQHF	TGTGCCAGCAGTTCCGATACTCGGTGGAATGATCAGCCCCAGCATTTT
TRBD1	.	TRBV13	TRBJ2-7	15	CASSALPGQGHEQYF	TGTGCCAGCAGCGCTCTACCGGGACAGGGCCACGAGCAGTACTTC
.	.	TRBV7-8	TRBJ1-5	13	CASSLIGDQPQHF	TGTGCCAGCAGCTTAATAGGTGATCAGCCCCAGCATTTT
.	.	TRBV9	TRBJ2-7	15	CASSVGSGISYEQYF	TGTGCCAGCAGCGTAGGGAGCGGTATCTCCTACGAGCAGTACTTC
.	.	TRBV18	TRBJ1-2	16	CASSPSLGQSNYGYTF	TGTGCCAGCTCACCATCTTTGGGACAAAGCAACTATGGCTACACCTTC
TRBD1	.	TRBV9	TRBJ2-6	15	CASSGRQGAANVLTF	TGTGCCAGCAGCGGGAGACAGGGTGCGGCCAACGTCCTGACTTTC
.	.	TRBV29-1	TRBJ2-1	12	CGGAGNYNEQFF	TGCGGGGGGGCGGGCAACTACAATGAGCAGTTCTTC
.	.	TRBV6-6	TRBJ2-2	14	CASRGIASTGELFF	TGTGCCAGCAGGGGAATAGCGAGCACCGGGGAGCTGTTTTTT
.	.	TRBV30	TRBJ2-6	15	CAWSRGNSGANVLTF	TGTGCCTGGAGTAGAGGAAACTCTGGGGCCAACGTCCTGACTTTC
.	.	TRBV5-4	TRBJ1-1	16	CASSTTLIGVDTEAFF	TGTGCCAGCAGCACCACCCTGATAGGAGTGGACACTGAAGCTTTCTTT
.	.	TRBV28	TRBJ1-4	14	CASSSPPTNEKLFF	TGTGCCAGCAGTTCTCCCCCAACTAATGAAAAACTGTTTTTT
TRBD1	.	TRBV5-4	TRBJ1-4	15	CASSLGQGLGEKLFF	TGTGCCAGCAGCTTGGGACAGGGTTTAGGGGAAAAACTGTTTTTT
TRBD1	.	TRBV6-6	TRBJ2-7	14	CASRDRGSTYEQYF	TGTGCCAGCAGAGACAGGGGGAGTACCTACGAGCAGTACTTC
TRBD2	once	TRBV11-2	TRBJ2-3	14	CASRRGSRTDTQYF	TGTGCCAGCAGGCGCGGGAGTCGGACAGATACGCAGTATTTT
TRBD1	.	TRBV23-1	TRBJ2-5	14	CASSTGVRVETQYF	TGCGCCAGCAGTACAGGGGTTCGGGTAGAGACCCAGTACTTC
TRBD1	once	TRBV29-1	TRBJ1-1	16	CSAGPTRGLGNTEAFF	TGCAGCGCAGGACCCACCAGGGGGCTAGGGAACACTGAAGCTTTCTTT
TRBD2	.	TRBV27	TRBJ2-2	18	CASSGTSGRLRNTGELFF	TGTGCCAGCAGTGGGACTAGCGGGAGGCTGAGAAACACCGGGGAGCTGTTTTTT
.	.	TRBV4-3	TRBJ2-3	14	CASSRTAVADTQYF	TGCGCCAGCAGCCGCACTGCTGTGGCAGATACGCAGTATTTT
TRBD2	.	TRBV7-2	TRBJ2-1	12	CASSFLAGEQFF	TGTGCCAGCAGCTTCCTAGCGGGAGAGCAGTTCTTC
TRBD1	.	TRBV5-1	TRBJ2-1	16	CASSFSPGQGYNEQFF	TGCGCCAGCAGTTTCTCCCCGGGACAGGGGTACAATGAGCAGTTCTTC
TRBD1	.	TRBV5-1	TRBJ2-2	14	CASRRDRDAGELFF	TGCGCCAGCAGGAGGGACAGGGACGCCGGGGAGCTGTTTTTT
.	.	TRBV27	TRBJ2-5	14	CASSLIAGTETQYF	TGTGCCAGCAGTCTTATTGCGGGGACAGAGACCCAGTACTTC
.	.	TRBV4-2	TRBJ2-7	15	CASSNPGRLFYEQYF	TGTGCCAGCAGTAACCCGGGACGGTTATTCTACGAGCAGTACTTC
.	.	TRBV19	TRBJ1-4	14	CASNWGAPHEKLFF	TGTGCCAGTAATTGGGGGGCGCCTCATGAAAAACTGTTTTTT
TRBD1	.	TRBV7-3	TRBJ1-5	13	CASSEGAGQPQHF	TGTGCCAGCAGCGAGGGGGCAGGACAGCCCCAGCATTTT
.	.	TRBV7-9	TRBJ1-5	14	CASSYDGANQPQHF	TGTGCCAGCAGTTATGACGGCGCCAATCAGCCCCAGCATTTT
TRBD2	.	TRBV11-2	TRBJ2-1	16	CASSQFGLAGRYEQFF	TGTGCCAGCAGCCAATTTGGACTAGCGGGTCGCTATGAGCAGTTCTTC
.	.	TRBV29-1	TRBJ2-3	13	CSVLDVFTDTQYF	TGCAGCGTTCTAGATGTGTTCACAGATACGCAGTATTTT
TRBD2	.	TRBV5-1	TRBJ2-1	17	CASSPGTSGRIDNEQFF	TGCGCCAGCAGCCCCGGGACTAGCGGGAGAATCGACAATGAGCAGTTCTTC
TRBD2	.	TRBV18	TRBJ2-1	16	CASSPGTSGRAGEQFF	TGTGCCAGCTCACCTGGGACTAGCGGGAGGGCGGGTGAGCAGTTCTTC
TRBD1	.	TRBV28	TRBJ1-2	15	CASSATGQRNYGYTF	TGTGCCAGCAGTGCTACGGGACAGAGAAACTATGGCTACACCTTC
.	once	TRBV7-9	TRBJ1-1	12	CASSSIGPKAFF	TGTGCCAGCAGCTCTATCGGGCCTAAGGCTTTCTTT
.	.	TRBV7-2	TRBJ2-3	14	CASSPQWVQDTQYF	TGTGCCAGCAGCCCGCAATGGGTCCAAGATACGCAGTATTTT
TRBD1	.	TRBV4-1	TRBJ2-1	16	CASSQPLSDRANEQFF	TGCGCCAGCAGCCAACCTCTGTCGGACAGGGCCAATGAGCAGTTCTTC
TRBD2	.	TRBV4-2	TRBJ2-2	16	CASSQRGLADTGELFF	TGTGCCAGCAGCCAAAGGGGACTAGCGGACACCGGGGAGCTGTTTTTT
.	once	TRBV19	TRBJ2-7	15	CASSTAAGLQSGQYF	TGTGCCAGTAGTACCGCCGCGGGCCTCCAAAGCGGGCAGTACTTC
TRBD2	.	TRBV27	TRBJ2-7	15	CASSSRAFQREQQYF	TGTGCCAGCAGTTCCAGGGCGTTTCAGCGGGAGCAGCAGTACTTC
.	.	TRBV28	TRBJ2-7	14	CASSSASGRYEQYF	TGTGCCAGCAGTTCCGCCTCTGGTCGGTACGAGCAGTACTTC
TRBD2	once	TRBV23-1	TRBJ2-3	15	CASDGAGECTDTQYF	TGCGCCAGCGACGGCGCGGGAGAATGCACAGATACGCAGTATTTT
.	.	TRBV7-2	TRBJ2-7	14	CASSRGAGDYEQYF	TGTGCCAGCAGCCGAGGGGCAGGGGACTACGAGCAGTACTTC
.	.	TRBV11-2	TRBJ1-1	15	CASSLTQGQSTEAFF	TGTGCCAGCAGCTTAACTCAGGGGCAATCGACTGAAGCTTTCTTT
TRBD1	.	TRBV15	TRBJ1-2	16	CATSSDRTGINYGYTF	TGTGCCACCAGCAGTGACCGGACAGGGATTAACTATGGCTACACCTTC
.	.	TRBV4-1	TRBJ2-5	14	CASSHPDRVETQYF	TGCGCCAGCAGCCACCCCGACAGAGTAGAGACCCAGTACTTC